The 30 T cell receptor beta chains below all came from one sample that was sequenced in a study of long-term antiretroviral therapy in people with HIV. Researchers ran immunoSEQ v3.0 at survey level. Generated by immunoSEQ multiplex PCR, the TCRdb table keeps only in-frame clones and is missing some. The sample shows around 20,000 clones, approximately 80% of them seen only once. The sample here was unsorted PBMCs, taken 0.3 years after starting antiretroviral therapy. The receptor source for this set is a woman in her fifties or sixties with HIV.

The DNA of the CDR3 is TGTGCCAGCAGCGGCCGGGACAATCCCTACGAGCAGTACTTC. It translates to CASSGRDNPYEQYF. The V and J genes are TRBV9 and TRBJ2-7, with a tentative D call TRBD1 (6 bases). V shed 3 bases and J shed 2 bases, with 12 bases lying between them. This CDR3 comprises 14 residues. The germline V gene encodes CDR1 SGDLS and CDR2 YYNGEE.

CDR3 residues: CASSPGRGYEQYF. The CDR3, as DNA: TGCGCCAGCAGCCCAGGCAGGGGCTACGAGCAGTACTTC. This chain uses TRBV5-1 with TRBJ2-7; weak D call: TRBD1 (6 bases). CDR3 size: 13 residues. The V end lost 4 bases, the J end lost 3 bases, and 11 bases lay between the germline ends. In germline, CDR1 is SGHRS, CDR2 YFSETQ.

In its sample, this clone was seen a few times. The J gene is TRBJ2-1, the V gene TRBV27, with TRBD1 matching 7 bases. The length of the CDR3 is 14 residues. Germline V gene lookup returns CDR1 MNHEY and CDR2 SMNVEV (reference sequence). V was pared by 4 bases and J by 8 bases, with 8 bases of the junction left unmatched. The CDR3 bases are TGTGCCAGCAGTTCCCGGACAGGATTCGATGAGCAGTTCTTC. Its protein product is CASSSRTGFDEQFF.

The J gene is TRBJ2-2, the V gene TRBV7-3; 8 bases align to TRBD1. With 5 bases clipped from V and 4 bases from J, the junction kept 6 bases outside the gene matches. Germline lookup yields CDR1 SGHTA and CDR2 FQGTGA. This CDR3 has 15 amino acids. CDR3 protein: CASSPDRVGTGELFF. For the CDR3, the DNA is TGTGCCAGCAGCCCGGACAGGGTAGGCACCGGGGAGCTGTTTTTT. The entire variable domain, with the rest obtained from reference TRBV7-3 and TRBJ2-2, is as follows: GAGVSQTPSNKVTEKGKYVELRCDPISGHTALYWYRQSLGQGPEFLIYFQGTGAADDSGLPNDRFFAVRPEGSVSTLKIQRTERGDSAVYLCASSPDRVGTGELFFGEGSRLTVL.

The V gene is TRBV30, the J gene TRBJ1-2; 8 bases fit TRBD1. The CDR3 consists of 11 residues. Germline V gene lookup returns CDR1 GTSNPN and CDR2 SVGIG (reference sequence). The junction had 4 bases not matched to a gene; V was cut back by 5 bases and J by 8 bases. The DNA of the CDR3 is TGTGCCTGGGGACAGGGCCACGGCTACACCTTC. Its translation is CAWGQGHGYTF.

The V gene is TRBV19, the J gene TRBJ2-3; unclear D gene. This CDR3 has 15 residues. V dropped 1 base and J dropped 1 base, with 9 bases sitting between them. Germline CDR1 reads LNHDA; CDR2 reads SQIVND (reference sequence). This chain's CDR3 is CASSIGTIGTDTQYF. CDR3 nucleotide sequence: TGTGCCAGTAGTATAGGTACCATCGGCACAGATACGCAGTATTTT. Combining the CDR3 with reference TRBV19 and TRBJ2-3 gives the whole variable domain DGGITQSPKYLFRKEGQNVTLSCEQNLNHDAMYWYRQDPGQGLRLIYYSQIVNDFQKGDIAEGYSVSREKKESFPLTVTSAQKNPTAFYLCASSIGTIGTDTQYFGPGTRLTVL.

The chain carries TRBV2 and TRBJ2-5; a possible D gene is TRBD2 (6 bases). The CDR3 extends over 15 amino acids. The V gene lost 7 bases and the J gene lost 2 bases, with 17 bases spanning the gap. Germline CDR1 and CDR2: SNHLY and FYNNEI. The chain's CDR3 is CASNYHRDSQETQYF. CDR3 nucleotides: TGTGCCAGCAACTATCACCGGGACTCTCAAGAGACCCAGTACTTC.

The chain combines TRBV19 with TRBJ1-5; no clear D. V was clipped by 5 bases and J by 11 bases, with 16 bases between them. The length of the CDR3 is 13 residues. The V gene's germline CDR1 is LNHDA and CDR2 SQIVND (reference sequence). The CDR3 region has the DNA TGTGCCAGTAGTCCCGACAATAGTGGGTCCCAGCATTTT. It translates to CASSPDNSGSQHF.

In its sample, this clone is medium-sized. The genes are TRBV7-3 and TRBJ1-6, with TRBD1 as a possible D gene (5 bases). The CDR3 is 18 amino acids. Germline V gives CDR1 SGHTA, CDR2 FQGTGA. V lost 1 base, J lost 8 bases, and 21 bases lay in between. CDR3 amino acids: CASSLMPVRRGVDSPLHF. CDR3 nucleotides: TGTGCCAGCAGCTTAATGCCCGTCCGCCGAGGGGTCGATTCACCCCTCCACTTT.

The V call is TRBV2, the J call TRBJ1-1; tentative D call: TRBD1 (5 bases). Trimming removed 8 bases at V and 0 bases at J, with 10 bases between. The CDR3 is 13 residues long. Germline V lookup: CDR1 SNHLY, CDR2 FYNNEI. CDR3 in amino acids: CASHRTMNTEAFF. In nucleotides, the CDR3 is TGTGCCAGCCACAGGACAATGAACACTGAAGCTTTCTTT.

The V call is TRBV28, the J call TRBJ1-5; tentative D call: TRBD1 (5 bases). Trimming removed 5 bases at V and 4 bases at J, with 15 bases between. This CDR3 comprises 15 residues. The V gene's germline CDR1 is MDHEN and CDR2 SYDVKM. CDR3 nucleotide sequence: TGTGCCAGCAGTCTCCGAACGACAGATAATCAGCCCCAGCATTTT. It encodes CASSLRTTDNQPQHF.

The chain couples TRBV2 to TRBJ1-4; TRBD1 is a possible D gene (6 bases). This CDR3 has 15 residues. Germline CDR1 and CDR2: SNHLY and FYNNEI. Trimming took 7 bases from V and 7 from J, leaving 19 bases between them. The CDR3 region is CASTLQGGRGEKLFF. The CDR3 bases are TGTGCCAGCACTCTCCAAGGGGGGCGCGGTGAAAAACTGTTTTTT. Filled out from reference TRBV2 and TRBJ1-4, the complete variable domain reads EPEVTQTPSHQVTQMGQEVILRCVPISNHLYFYWYRQILGQKVEFLVSFYNNEISEKSEIFDDQFSVERPDGSNFTLKIRSTKLEDSAMYFCASTLQGGRGEKLFFGSGTQLSVL.

This clone was observed a few times. The rearrangement links TRBV4-2 to TRBJ1-2; D is uncertain. The germline V and J ends were trimmed by 4 bases and 5 bases, with 11 bases remaining between them. CDR3 length: 13 amino acids. Germline assignment: CDR1 LGHNA and CDR2 YNFKEQ. CDR3 region: CASSPGIDYGYTF. The DNA for the CDR3 is TGTGCCAGCAGCCCCGGAATCGATTATGGCTACACCTTC.

The chain joins TRBV2 to TRBJ1-4; D perhaps matches TRBD1 (5 bases). The V gene's germline CDR1 is SNHLY and CDR2 FYNNEI. V lost 6 bases and J lost 13, with 15 bases in between. The CDR3 spans 12 residues. CDR3 coding DNA: TGTGCCAGCAGCGGTGACAGCTATGGACTGTTTTTT. Residues: CASSGDSYGLFF.

The rearrangement uses TRBV15 and TRBJ1-2; 8 bases are a match to TRBD1. V shed 0 bases, J shed 4 bases, and the junction held 4 bases outside the gene matches. The CDR3 has 15 residues. Germline assignment: CDR1 LNHNV and CDR2 YYDKDF (reference sequence). DNA of the CDR3: TGTGCCACCAGCAGAGAGAGGACAGGGAGCTATGGCTACACCTTC. Its protein product is CATSRERTGSYGYTF.

The V and J genes are TRBV30 and TRBJ1-6; possibly TRBD1 for D (6 bases). V lost 3 bases and J lost 7, with 22 bases in between. Per the germline V gene, CDR1 is GTSNPN and CDR2 is SVGIG (reference sequence). This CDR3 has 17 residues. The CDR3 sequence: CAWSKGRGAKSNSPLHF. In DNA, the CDR3 is TGTGCCTGGAGCAAGGGGCGGGGGGCAAAAAGCAATTCACCCCTCCACTTT.

This rearrangement joins TRBV9 to TRBJ2-3; D perhaps matches TRBD2 (6 bases). In germline, CDR1 is SGDLS, CDR2 YYNGEE. This CDR3 spans 17 amino acids. V dropped 4 bases and J dropped 4 bases, with 22 bases sitting between them. CDR3 DNA: TGTGCCAGCAGCTCCGAGCGGAACGGGGGAGGATCAGATACGCAGTATTTT. Translating gives CASSSERNGGGSDTQYF.

The chain has TRBV19 and TRBJ2-3, with 9 bases aligning to TRBD2. The CDR3 runs to 15 residues. CDR1 is LNHDA, CDR2 SQIVND, per germline (reference sequence). The trim removed 9 bases at V and 7 bases at J, leaving 14 bases unmatched. CDR3 sequence (DNA): TGTGCCAGCAGACCGGCTAGCGGGGCTGTAAATACGCAGTATTTT. Its protein product is CASRPASGAVNTQYF.

The genes are TRBV11-2 and TRBJ2-3; TRBD2 aligns across 8 bases. Germline-derived CDR1 and CDR2 are SGHAT and FQNNGV. The CDR3 covers 17 residues. Germline trimming cut 5 bases from V and 1 base from J; bases unmatched to any gene: 11. CDR3 sequence: CASSERTSSVGTDTQYF. The CDR3 DNA is TGTGCCAGCAGCGAGAGGACTAGCAGTGTAGGCACAGATACGCAGTATTTT.

This chain uses TRBV5-1 with TRBJ1-2; the match to TRBD1 covers 10 bases. Germline V gives CDR1 SGHRS, CDR2 YFSETQ. This CDR3 is 13 amino acids long. V lost 2 bases to trimming and J lost 13 bases; unmatched junction nucleotides: 8. The CDR3 sequence: CASSFGTGEWFTF. In DNA form, the CDR3 reads TGCGCCAGCAGCTTCGGGACAGGGGAATGGTTCACCTTC. Based on the CDR3 plus reference TRBV5-1 and TRBJ1-2, the full variable domain is KAGVTQTPRYLIKTRGQQVTLSCSPISGHRSVSWYQQTPGQGLQFLFEYFSETQRNKGNFPGRFSGRQFSNSRSEMNVSTLELGDSALYLCASSFGTGEWFTFGSGTRLTVV.

V gene TRBV5-1 combines with J gene TRBJ1-1; the D gene is possibly TRBD1 (6 bases). The length of the CDR3 is 13 residues. Germline values: CDR1 SGHRS, CDR2 YFSETQ. Trimming stripped 2 bases from V and 4 bases from J, with 9 bases between. The CDR3, as DNA: TGCGCCAGCAGCTTAGGGGGGAGCACTGAAGCTTTCTTT. Translation gives CASSLGGSTEAFF. Combining the CDR3 with reference TRBV5-1 and TRBJ1-1 gives the whole variable domain KAGVTQTPRYLIKTRGQQVTLSCSPISGHRSVSWYQQTPGQGLQFLFEYFSETQRNKGNFPGRFSGRQFSNSRSEMNVSTLELGDSALYLCASSLGGSTEAFFGQGTRLTVV.

The chain has TRBV15 and TRBJ1-4, with TRBD1 matching over 8 bases. Per the germline V gene, CDR1 is LNHNV and CDR2 is YYDKDF (reference sequence). V lost 4 bases to trimming and J lost 7 bases; unmatched junction nucleotides: 8. The CDR3 loop spans 15 amino acids. CDR3 protein: CATSTDRGGSEKLFF. The CDR3, as DNA: TGTGCCACCAGCACAGACAGGGGTGGAAGTGAAAAACTGTTTTTT.

The J gene is TRBJ2-5, the V gene TRBV9, with 7 positions matching TRBD2. The germline CDR1 and CDR2 sequences are SGDLS and YYNGEE. CDR3 length: 16 residues. V dropped 0 bases and J dropped 1; count of bases not matched to a gene: 6. In DNA form, the CDR3 reads TGTGCCAGCAGCGTAGCTGGCCTAGCGGTCCAAGAGACCCAGTACTTC. Its protein product is CASSVAGLAVQETQYF.

The rearrangement uses TRBV19 and TRBJ1-1; a weak D match, TRBD1 (6 bases). The germline gives CDR1 LNHDA, CDR2 SQIVND (reference sequence). Trimming removed 3 bases from V and 2 bases from J, with 10 bases in between. CDR3 size: 14 residues. This CDR3 reads CASSMDSRNTEAFF. In DNA form, the CDR3 reads TGTGCCAGTAGTATGGACAGCCGAAACACTGAAGCTTTCTTT. The variable domain in full, completed from reference TRBV19 and TRBJ1-1, reads DGGITQSPKYLFRKEGQNVTLSCEQNLNHDAMYWYRQDPGQGLRLIYYSQIVNDFQKGDIAEGYSVSREKKESFPLTVTSAQKNPTAFYLCASSMDSRNTEAFFGQGTRLTVV.

The V call is TRBV9, the J call TRBJ2-4; D possibly uses TRBD1 or TRBD2 (5 bases each). The CDR3 has 17 amino acids. Germline CDR1 SGDLS, CDR2 YYNGEE. The V gene lost 0 bases and the J gene lost 2 bases, with 15 bases spanning the gap. CDR3 DNA sequence: TGTGCCAGCAGCGTAGATCCTGGGGGTGGGACCAAAAACATTCAGTACTTC. Its protein is CASSVDPGGGTKNIQYF.

The chain uses TRBV7-2 and TRBJ1-6, with D hard to call. The CDR3 spans 17 residues. Looked up from germline, CDR1 is SGHTA and CDR2 is FQGNSA. The V and J ends lost 0 bases and 0 bases respectively, with 9 bases between them. The CDR3 nucleotides are TGTGCCAGCAGCTTAGCTGGCAGAAGCTCCTATAATTCACCCCTCCACTTT. It is translated as CASSLAGRSSYNSPLHF. Complete variable domain (other parts from reference TRBV7-2 and TRBJ1-6): GAGVSQSPSNKVTEKGKDVELRCDPISGHTALYWYRQSLGQGLEFLIYFQGNSAPDKSGLPSDRFSAERTGGSVSTLTIQRTQQEDSAVYLCASSLAGRSSYNSPLHFGNGTRLTVT.

This clone turned up a few times. V and J are TRBV6-1 and TRBJ2-7; perhaps TRBD2 as D (5 bases). The V end was cut by 0 bases, the J end by 3 bases, with 15 bases between. The CDR3 is 16 residues long. CDR1 MNHNS and CDR2 SASEGT come from the germline V gene. The CDR3 DNA follows: TGTGCCAGCAGTGAAGCGCATGCAGGCCGGGGCTACGAGCAGTACTTC. Translating gives CASSEAHAGRGYEQYF.

The rearrangement links TRBV7-9 to TRBJ1-6; 9 bases map to TRBD1. V was pared by 1 base and J by 10 bases, with 8 bases of the junction left unmatched. This CDR3 is built from 16 residues. The germline V gene has CDR1 SEHNR and CDR2 FQNEAQ (reference sequence). The CDR3 DNA reads as TGTGCCAGCAGCTTAGGGTCCGGACAGGGGTCCTCACCCCTCCACTTT. This encodes CASSLGSGQGSSPLHF.

The chain carries TRBV4-1 and TRBJ1-1, with D possibly being TRBD1 (5 bases). The V gene's germline CDR1 is MGHRA and CDR2 YSYEKL. Deletions cut 4 bases from V and 0 bases from J, with 12 bases between. The CDR3 has 15 residues. Here the CDR3 reads CASSPSGPVNTEAFF. The CDR3 DNA is TGCGCCAGCAGCCCGTCAGGGCCAGTGAACACTGAAGCTTTCTTT.

J is TRBJ2-5 and V is TRBV10-1; D gene ambiguous. The germline V and J ends were trimmed by 5 bases and 7 bases, with 17 bases remaining between them. The CDR3 consists of 14 residues. Germline V lookup: CDR1 WNHNN, CDR2 SYGVQD (reference sequence). The CDR3 reads CASSPTVYARTQYF. The CDR3 DNA is TGCGCCAGCAGTCCGACGGTCTATGCGAGGACCCAGTACTTC.